This T cell receptor (beta chain) was captured by sequencing in a study of blood T cell repertoires in COVID-19. Study-level background: Acute-phase and convalescent COVID-19 samples originated in the United States, Italy and Spain. The analysed material was cDNA or gDNA that came from T cells, B-cell-depleted T cells, or PBMCs.

The Seattle patients joined while their infection was active and were tracked longitudinally afterward. This clone has just a few counts. The CDR3 covers 15 residues. From germline, CDR1 is MNHNY and CDR2 SVGAGI (reference sequence). V lost 5 bases, J lost 0 bases, and 2 bases stayed unmatched. Methods used by the authors: Researchers report that nucleated cell counts were estimated from reference gene primer amplification. TCRdb keeps only in-frame clones here, not all; method: immunoSEQ multiplex PCR. Clonal size and the V and J genes are those of that table, whereas D and trimming came from the DNA. Among around 310,000 clones listed, 90% were seen once.

The J gene is TRBJ1-4, the V gene TRBV6-6; 8 bases match TRBD1. The material sequenced was peripheral blood. The clonotype originates from a woman in her thirties or forties with COVID-19, enrolled during active disease. Here the CDR3 DNA reads TGTGCCAGCAGTGACAGGGGAGCAACTAATGAAAAACTGTTTTTT. Its translation is CASSDRGATNEKLFF.